Listed below are T cell receptor beta chains from one sample, sequenced in a study of vaccination and CD4 T cells after COVID-19. TCRdb processed the PCR reads anew with MiXCR; each CDR3 protein has one entry. This table has 15,000 or so distinct CDR3 sequences, less than 70% appearing once. These receptors have no known antigen. The sequenced material came from CD4+ T cells from blood, cultured in vitro. Receptors were obtained from a human donor who had recovered from COVID-19. Each CDR3 is given with its conserved first and last residue. A D gene is named only where the DNA matches it firmly. Where a row states a size, it is once, few, many or the class of an expanded clone; other rows omit it.

NA medium-sized TRBJ1-2 TRBV2 TGTGCCAGCTCCCGTGGAGGTACCTATGGCTACACCTTC CASSRGGTYGYTF
NA few TRBJ2-7 TRBV10-3 TGTGCCATCAGTGAGTCTACCAGGCAGGAGCAGTACTTC CAISESTRQEQYF
TRBD1 NA TRBJ1-5 TRBV27 TGTGCCAGCAGTTTAGACAGGGTTATGCCCCAGCATTTT CASSLDRVMPQHF
NA once TRBJ1-5 TRBV30 TGTGCCTGGAGCGACATAAACGCCAATCAGCCCCAGCATTTT CAWSDINANQPQHF
TRBD1 NA TRBJ1-4 TRBV27 TGTGCCAGCAGTTCTACCCCGGGACAGGCGAGTTTT CASSSTPGQASF
TRBD1 NA TRBJ2-5 TRBV19 TGTGCCAGTAGTCGCAGGACAGGGGAAAGGGAGACCCAGTACTTC CASSRRTGERETQYF
NA NA TRBJ2-7 TRBV21-1 TGTGCCAGCAGGAAACGGGGCACGGTGGAACCTTCCTACGAGCAGTACTTC CASRKRGTVEPSYEQYF
NA few TRBJ1-1 TRBV6-2/TRBV6-3 TGTGCCAGCAGTTACTCGTACCGGACGGCGAACACTGAAGCTTTCTTT CASSYSYRTANTEAFF
TRBD1 NA TRBJ1-3 TRBV5-6 TGTGCCAGCAGCCGGGACAGAAATATTGGAAACACCATATATTTT CASSRDRNIGNTIYF
NA NA TRBJ2-1 TRBV20-1 TGCAGTGCTAGACCGGACCCCGACAATGAGCAGTTCTTC CSARPDPDNEQFF
NA NA TRBJ1-1 TRBV7-9 TGTGCCAGCAGCTCCGGGGGCACTGAAGCTTTCTTT CASSSGGTEAFF
NA NA TRBJ1-6 TRBV6-2/TRBV6-3 TGTGCCAGCAGTCCTCTGAGGGACCATGTGCCACCCCTCCACTTT CASSPLRDHVPPLHF
NA NA TRBJ2-5 TRBV20-1 TGCAGTGCTAGAGTGGAGGTCCAGACCCAGTACTTC CSARVEVQTQYF
NA NA TRBJ1-1 TRBV30 TGTGCCTGGTCCGCGAACGCGGGAGCTTTCTTT CAWSANAGAFF
TRBD1 NA TRBJ2-7 TRBV2 TGTGCCAGCAGCGAAAGACAGGGTTTCTACGAGCAGTACTTC CASSERQGFYEQYF
TRBD1 NA TRBJ2-7 TRBV6-1 TGTGCCAGCAGTCAACCGGGACAGGGCTCCTACGAGCAGTACTTC CASSQPGQGSYEQYF
NA NA TRBJ1-1 TRBV28 TGTGCCAGCAGTTTAGGGGGACCCTCAGGGGCGGACACTGAAGCTTTCTTT CASSLGGPSGADTEAFF
NA few TRBJ2-7 TRBV20-1 TGCAGTGCTACATCTCCCGGGACCGCCATCTCCTACGAGCAGTACTTC CSATSPGTAISYEQYF
NA NA TRBJ2-2 TRBV11-1 TGTGCCAGCAGCCCAGTCAGGGGGGAAGTCGGGGAGCTGTTTTTT CASSPVRGEVGELFF
NA few TRBJ1-1 TRBV10-3 TGTGCCATCAGTGAAGTCGGGGACATGAACACTGAAGCTTTCTTT CAISEVGDMNTEAFF
NA few TRBJ1-2 TRBV10-3 TGTGCCATCAGAGGGGATTGGGATGGCTACACCTTC CAIRGDWDGYTF
NA NA TRBJ2-1 TRBV20-1 TGCAGTGCTAGGGTGCCTCCGGGGGACAATGAGCAGTTCTTC CSARVPPGDNEQFF
NA NA TRBJ1-1 TRBV10-3 TGTGCCATCAGTGTCAGGGGTCGGGACACTGAAGCTTTCTTT CAISVRGRDTEAFF
NA few TRBJ1-1 TRBV15 TGTGCCACCAGCAGAGATCCCCGGGTTAGTAGTGAAGCTTTCTTT CATSRDPRVSSEAFF
NA NA TRBJ2-7 TRBV27 TGTGCCAGCAGTAGGGCAGGGGCTCACGGGCAGTACTTC CASSRAGAHGQYF
TRBD1 NA TRBJ1-4 TRBV28 TGTGCCAGCAGTTTCGGGGGACAGAGAGAAAAACTGTTTTTT CASSFGGQREKLFF
NA NA TRBJ1-2 TRBV20-1 TGCAGTGCTAGAGTTGGGACGGAACCTGATGGCTACACCTTC CSARVGTEPDGYTF
NA NA TRBJ2-3 TRBV10-3 TGTGCCATCAGTGAGTCGCGGGGCTACACAGATACGCAGTATTTT CAISESRGYTDTQYF
NA NA TRBJ2-1 TRBV5-6 TGTGCCAGCAGACAGGAAGGGGGGTCCTACAATGAGCAGTTCTTC CASRQEGGSYNEQFF
NA NA TRBJ2-5 TRBV3-1 TGTGCCAGCAGCCGTACAGAGACCCAGTACTTC CASSRTETQYF
NA NA TRBJ2-7 TRBV20-1 TGCAGTGCAGGGACATTGACCTACGAGCAGTACTTC CSAGTLTYEQYF
NA NA TRBJ2-3 TRBV20-1 TGCAGTGCTACCTCGGGGCGCACAGATACGCAGTATTTT CSATSGRTDTQYF
TRBD2 NA TRBJ2-7 TRBV6-5 TGTGCCAGCAGTTACTCGATGCGGGGGGACTACGAGCAGTACTTC CASSYSMRGDYEQYF
NA NA TRBJ1-5 TRBV7-2 TGTGCCAGCAGCTTACGCCCAGGGAAAAATGCTCAGCCCCAGCATTTT CASSLRPGKNAQPQHF
TRBD1 NA TRBJ2-3 TRBV7-2 TGTGCCAGCAGCCACGGACAGGGTTCGGATACGCAGTATTTT CASSHGQGSDTQYF
NA NA TRBJ1-2 TRBV6-1 TGTGCCAGCAGGGAACAGGAGCCTAACTATGGCTACACCTTC CASREQEPNYGYTF
NA NA TRBJ2-2 TRBV30 TGTGCCTGGAGTCCTCTCGAGGCCGGGATCCTCAACACCGGGGAGCTGTTTTTT CAWSPLEAGILNTGELFF
NA NA TRBJ2-5 TRBV4-1 TGCGCCAGCAGCCAAGATCGACAGTTTGGAGGGGAGACCCAGTACTTC CASSQDRQFGGETQYF
NA few TRBJ1-6 TRBV19 TGTGCCAGTAGCATCACTATAAATAATTCACCCCTCCACTTT CASSITINNSPLHF
TRBD2 NA TRBJ2-7 TRBV20-1 TGCAGTGCTAGGGTTAGCGGGAGTTACTCCGTCGAGCAGTACTTC CSARVSGSYSVEQYF
TRBD1 NA TRBJ2-7 TRBV30 TGTGCCTTTAGAACCGGGACAGGGGTTACCTACGAGCAGTACTTC CAFRTGTGVTYEQYF
NA once TRBJ2-1 TRBV3-1 TGTGCCAGCACCGGGACAAAATACAATGAGCAGTTCTTC CASTGTKYNEQFF
NA NA TRBJ1-1 TRBV15 TGTGCCACCAGCAGAGATCGAAAAGGGGTTAGCACTGAAGCTTTCTTT CATSRDRKGVSTEAFF